The present T cell receptor beta chain was sequenced within a study of control samples from healthy donors and cancer patients. This CDR3 contains 10 residues. Germline V CDR1 and CDR2: SGHNT, YENEEA. The germline V and J ends were trimmed by 8 bases and 9 bases, with 8 bases remaining between them. Clones were read by immunoSEQ multiplex PCR, and TCRdb kept only the in-frame ones, dropping some. The table records fewer than 150,000 clones, around nine tenths of them present only once. This sequence was found in a man between 18 and 29 years old in good health. The chain uses TRBV11-3 and TRBJ2-1; D perhaps matches TRBD2 (6 bases). Sequencing was carried out using blood. Here the CDR3 DNA reads TGTGCCAGCTCGGGGGTTGAGCAGTTCTTC. Protein sequence: CASSGVEQFF.